This T cell receptor beta chain was sequenced for a study of radiation and T cells in renal cell carcinoma. The overall study: Nephrectomy followed 15 Gy stereotactic body radiation by 4 weeks. Findings and caveats of the study: In blood, top tumor clones expanded by 2 weeks, shrinking by 4.

The CDR3 runs 12 residues. V lost 5 bases to trimming and J lost 10 bases, with 15 bases between them. The germline V gene has CDR1 MDHEN and CDR2 SYDVKM. TCRdb keeps only in-frame clones here, not all; method: immunoSEQ multiplex PCR. The sample has some 75,000 clones; 82% are singletons. Note on this clone: Its antigen is unidentified.

Time point in this sample: blood 2 weeks post-SBRT. As to treatment: 15 Gy SBRT to primary tumor, nephrectomy 4 weeks later. Serial blood draws occurred at baseline and 2 and 4 weeks post-SBRT. Clear cell pathology was present in this patient's renal cell carcinoma. The material was blood, obtained from a patient whose treatment included radiotherapy and nephrectomy. This clonotype was sampled from a man aged 60-69 years with renal cell carcinoma. The chain carries TRBV28 and TRBJ2-7, with D possibly TRBD2 on 5 matching bases. The CDR3 reads CASSRNDREQYF. Written as DNA, the CDR3 is TGTGCCAGCAGTCGAAACGACCGGGAACAGTACTTC.